The clone carrying this TCR beta chain has a count of ten or more. The target antigen is unknown. The sample comes from a study of regulatory T cells in long-lasting Graves disease. Findings and limits, study-wide: Newly diagnosed disease favored TRBV20-1 and TRBJ2-1 over persistent disease. Persistent Graves' patients possessed reduced TCR diversity relative to recently diagnosed ones. Fewer public clonotypes were shared by new patients (around 970) than by persistent patients (about 2,500).

Arm-PCR of CDR3 regions with iRepertoire HTBI primers generated TCR beta libraries. TCRdb recomputed calls from the multiplex PCR reads with MiXCR, one row per CDR3 protein. The sample has hundreds of thousands of distinct CDR3 sequences; less than 20% are singletons. Time point meaning: newly diagnosed GD, antithyroid drugs for less than 3 months. From PBMCs, RNA was extracted and then used to make the TCR library. The CDR3 spans 15 residues. Germline V gene lookup returns CDR1 MDHEN and CDR2 SYDVKM. The J segment lost 6 bases and the V segment lost 2 bases, leaving 6 bases of the junction unmatched. In addition, the sample was reused for a study of T cells in Graves' hyperthyroidism and ophthalmopathy.

The TCR was taken from a woman aged 30 to 39 with Graves disease. The gene calls are TRBV28 and TRBJ1-5; 8 bases match TRBD1. Material: peripheral blood mononuclear cells (PBMCs), obtained at new diagnosis, from a patient treated with antithyroid drugs. CDR3 residues: CASSLPPTGAQPQHF. The CDR3 nucleotides are TGTGCCAGCAGTTTACCGCCGACAGGGGCTCAGCCCCAGCATTTT.